The rows below give T cell receptor beta chains drawn from one sample of a study of beta chain features in type 1 diabetes. Using immunoSEQ multiplex PCR, the repertoire was profiled, and TCRdb retains in-frame clones only, with some absent. The sample contains around 160,000 clones, approximately 8.7% of which appear only once. The sample was central memory CD4+ T cells from blood. Receptors were obtained from a woman aged 30 to 39 with type 1 diabetes. CDR3s include the opening cysteine and the closing phenylalanine or tryptophan. A D gene is named only where the DNA matches it firmly. Some rows mark clone size as missing; the rest say once, few, many or name a class of expanded clone.

TRBJ1-1 | TRBV2 | TRBD1 | few | CASTTGVNTEAFF | TGTGCCAGCACTACAGGGGTGAACACTGAAGCTTTCTTT
TRBJ1-4 | TRBV5-4 | . | . | CASSFGGGFNEKLFF | TGTGCCAGCAGCTTTGGAGGAGGGTTTAATGAAAAACTGTTTTTT
TRBJ1-1 | TRBV18 | . | few | CASSERSYTEAFF | TGTGCCAGCTCAGAACGGAGTTACACTGAAGCTTTCTTT
TRBJ2-1 | TRBV18 | . | . | CASSPGGSYNEQFF | TGTGCCAGCTCACCAGGAGGAAGTTACAATGAGCAGTTCTTC
TRBJ1-1 | TRBV7-3 | . | . | CASSRGVIGGLKNTEAFF | TGTGCCAGCAGCAGGGGCGTGATTGGGGGCCTAAAGAACACTGAAGCTTTCTTT
TRBJ2-3 | TRBV5-1 | . | few | CASSLSSDTQYF | TGCGCCAGCAGCTTGTCGTCCGATACGCAGTATTTT
TRBJ2-7 | TRBV6-6 | TRBD2 | few | CATGRGLSYEQYF | TGTGCCACCGGGAGGGGTTTATCCTACGAGCAGTACTTC
TRBJ2-1 | TRBV6-1 | . | . | CASSDPYTSSYNEQFF | TGTGCCAGCAGTGACCCGTACACCAGCTCCTACAATGAGCAGTTCTTC
TRBJ1-2 | TRBV5-4 | . | few | CASSFTGVGGYTF | TGTGCCAGCAGCTTCACGGGAGTGGGGGGCTACACCTTC
TRBJ2-3 | TRBV5-6 | TRBD2 | few | CASSLGLAGGDTQYF | TGTGCCAGCAGCTTGGGGCTAGCGGGAGGAGATACGCAGTATTTT
TRBJ2-7 | TRBV20-1 | . | . | CSVEGVPEQYF | TGCAGTGTTGAGGGGGTGCCCGAGCAGTACTTC
TRBJ1-2 | TRBV27 | TRBD1 | . | CASSRRQGSYGYTF | TGTGCCAGCAGTCGAAGACAGGGGTCCTATGGCTACACCTTC
TRBJ1-2 | TRBV28 | . | many | CASSLIVGRSGYTF | TGTGCCAGCAGTTTGATCGTAGGGAGGAGTGGCTACACCTTC
TRBJ1-5 | TRBV30 | . | . | CAWSPTADQPQHF | TGTGCCTGGAGTCCTACAGCGGATCAGCCCCAGCATTTT
TRBJ2-7 | TRBV27 | . | few | CASSPRTRLSNEQYF | TGTGCCAGCAGTCCTAGGACACGCCTGTCCAACGAGCAGTACTTC